Below are 20 T cell receptor beta chains sequenced from a single sample in a study of breast tumors, draining lymph nodes, adjacent tissues. TCRdb used MiXCR to reprocess the multiplex PCR reads, holding one entry per CDR3 protein. The table lists over 200,000 distinct CDR3 sequences, about 30% of them singletons. The lymph nodes were axillary draining lymph nodes from breast cancer patients. Sample: axillary lymph node tissue. Every receptor here comes from a female donor with breast cancer. Some clones in this sample may be carry-over from other donors' samples.

This clonotype was recorded at least ten times. The chain carries TRBV25-1 and TRBJ2-1, with TRBD2 matching 8 bases. CDR3 length equals 14 residues. The germline CDR1 and CDR2 sequences are MGHDK and SYGVNS. The V gene end was trimmed by 2 bases and the J gene end by 6 bases; junction bases not matched to a gene: 3. The CDR3 nucleotides read TGTGCCAGCAGTGAACCGGGACTAGGCAATGAGCAGTTCTTC. This encodes CASSEPGLGNEQFF. Complete variable domain (other parts from reference TRBV25-1 and TRBJ2-1): EADIYQTPRYLVIGTGKKITLECSQTMGHDKMYWYQQDPGMELHLIHYSYGVNSTEKGDLSSESTVSRIRTEHFPLTLESARPSHTSQYLCASSEPGLGNEQFFGPGTRLTVL.

This clonotype was detected many times. The chain recombines TRBV6-1 with TRBJ1-6; 7 bases match TRBD1. This CDR3 is 14 amino acids long. Germline assignment: CDR1 MNHNS and CDR2 SASEGT. V gave up 1 base and J gave up 8 bases; unmatched junction bases: 2. The CDR3: CASSEVDRDSPLHF. DNA for the CDR3: TGTGCCAGCAGTGAAGTCGACAGGGATTCACCCCTCCACTTT.

This clonotype was seen a few times. This may come from a read error, since a much larger clone is one base off. The CDR3 reads CASNPRRGSYNSPLHF. The CDR3 DNA follows: TGTGCCAGCAATCCGCGTCGGGGGTCCTATAATTCACCCCTCCACTTT. The chain has TRBV6-2 or TRBV6-3 and TRBJ1-6, with D perhaps TRBD1 (5 bases). This CDR3 is built from 16 residues. Trimming took off 7 bases at V and 1 base at J, with 14 bases between the two ends. CDR1 is MNHEY and CDR2 is SVGEGT in the germline V gene.

At least ten counts were recorded for this clonotype. The gene calls are TRBV5-6 and TRBJ2-5; 7 bases line up with TRBD2. CDR3 size: 13 residues. Germline CDR1 SGHDT, CDR2 YYEEEE. Germline trimming cut 7 bases from V and 5 bases from J; bases unmatched to any gene: 8. The CDR3 region has the DNA TGTGCCAGCCGGGGGAGCGGGATCGAGACCCAGTACTTC. Protein: CASRGSGIETQYF.

This clonotype was seen only once. V is TRBV24-1 and J is TRBJ2-1; 8 bases fit TRBD1. This CDR3 comprises 14 residues. Trimming took 5 bases from V and 10 from J; bases not matched to a gene: 9. From germline, CDR1 is KGHDR and CDR2 SFDVKD. The CDR3 nucleotides read TGTGCCACCAGTGGGGCAGGGGGCTTGGGAGAGCAGTTCTTC. Translation: CATSGAGGLGEQFF.

The chain uses TRBV20-1 and TRBJ2-3; 9 positions match TRBD2. Germline-derived CDR1 and CDR2 are DFQATT and SNEGSKA (reference sequence). CDR3 length: 14 amino acids. Trimming at V came to 1 base and at J to 2 bases, leaving 1 base not matched to a gene. The CDR3, as DNA: TGCAGTGCTAGAGGCGGGAGGGCCACAGATACGCAGTATTTT. Amino acids: CSARGGRATDTQYF.

Remarks on this clonotype: Possible read error: a much larger clone is one base away. This sequence joins TRBV5-5 and TRBJ2-5; unclear D gene. The germline V gene has CDR1 SGHKS and CDR2 YYEKEE (reference sequence). This CDR3 region has 15 residues. CDR3 sequence: CASSLDLPGQETQCF. CDR3 DNA sequence: TGTGCCAGCAGCTTGGACCTACCGGGCCAAGAGACCCAGTGCTTC. Supplemented by reference TRBV5-5 and TRBJ2-5, the full variable domain reads DAGVTQSPTHLIKTRGQQVTLRCSPISGHKSVSWYQQVLGQGPQFIFQYYEKEERGRGNFPDRFSARQFPNYSSELNVNALLLGDSALYLCASSLDLPGQETQCFGPGTRLLVL.

V usage is TRBV7-9 and J usage is TRBJ2-3; no clear D. This CDR3 has 15 residues. V lost 4 bases and J lost 4, with 15 bases in between. Germline V gene data show CDR1 as SEHNR and CDR2 as FQNEAQ (reference sequence). The CDR3 DNA reads as TGTGCCAGCAGCTCCACTGATGTCCTCGCAGATACGCAGTATTTT. As protein: CASSSTDVLADTQYF.

This clonotype was counted many times. V and J are TRBV2 and TRBJ2-1, with 7 bases fitting TRBD1. Trimming took 8 bases from V and 6 from J; bases not matched to a gene: 13. The length of the CDR3 is 15 residues. The germline gives CDR1 SNHLY, CDR2 FYNNEI. The chain's CDR3 is CASGGQVLTSNEQFF. As DNA, the CDR3 is TGTGCCAGCGGAGGACAGGTTTTGACCTCCAATGAGCAGTTCTTC.

Regarding this clonotype: Just one base apart from a much larger clone, this may be a read error. This chain uses TRBV11-3 with TRBJ2-7, with D tentatively TRBD1 or TRBD2 (6 bases each). Germline values: CDR1 SGHNT, CDR2 YENEEA. The CDR3 totals 15 residues. The germline V and J ends were trimmed by 4 bases and 2 bases, with 15 bases remaining between them. The CDR3 DNA is TGTGCCAGCAGCTGGGGGGCAGGGACTCCCTACGAGCAGTACTTC. This sequence encodes CASSWGAGTPYEQYF.

This clonotype was counted ten times or more. This rearrangement joins TRBV15 to TRBJ2-4; TRBD1 might be the D (5 bases). Looked up from germline, CDR1 is LNHNV and CDR2 is YYDKDF (reference sequence). V was shortened by 0 bases and J by 8 bases, with 14 bases between the two germline ends. The CDR3 length is 15 residues. The CDR3 coding sequence is TGTGCCACCAGCAGAGATGTAGCAGGGTGGGACATTCAGTACTTC. Its translation is CATSRDVAGWDIQYF.

The table lists this clonotype with many counts. V usage is TRBV30 and J usage is TRBJ1-6; TRBD1 matches 9 bases. This CDR3 contains 15 residues. Germline CDR1 and CDR2: GTSNPN and SVGIG (reference sequence). Trimming took 8 bases from V and 7 from J; bases not matched to a gene: 12. The CDR3, as DNA: TGTGCCCGCCGGGACAGGGATGTAGGAAATTCACCCCTCCACTTT. Residues: CARRDRDVGNSPLHF.

This chain joins TRBV5-5 and TRBJ2-6, with 10 bases matching TRBD1. The CDR3 is 19 residues long. Germline assignment: CDR1 SGHKS and CDR2 YYEKEE (reference sequence). The V gene end was trimmed by 3 bases and the J gene end by 2 bases; junction bases not matched to a gene: 11. CDR3 sequence (DNA): TGTGCCAGCAGCTCGCACCGGGACAGGGGTCCCACTGGGGCCAACGTCCTGACTTTC. It translates to CASSSHRDRGPTGANVLTF.

This clonotype was recorded at least ten times. The chain uses TRBV6-1 and TRBJ2-2; the D is unclear. The germline V and J ends were trimmed by 2 bases and 5 bases, with 12 bases remaining between them. This CDR3 spans 15 amino acids. From germline, CDR1 is MNHNS and CDR2 SASEGT. The CDR3 nucleotides read TGTGCCAGCAGTGAACTTACTTCCGGAACCGGGGAGCTGTTTTTT. It codes for CASSELTSGTGELFF.

This clonotype has a handful of counts. This could be a read error, since a much larger clone is one nucleotide away. The chain recombines TRBV6-6 with TRBJ1-5; perhaps TRBD1 as D (5 bases). Trimming stripped 5 bases from V and 0 bases from J, with 11 bases between. Germline V gene lookup returns CDR1 MNHNY and CDR2 SVGAGI (reference sequence). The length of the CDR3 is 15 residues. CDR3 in amino acids: CASSRGGHSNQPQHF. CDR3 nucleotides: TGTGCCAGCAGTCGGGGAGGACATAGCAATCAGCCCCAGCATTTT.

About this clonotype: One base away lies a much larger clone, so this may be a sequencing read error. This chain joins TRBV6-1 and TRBJ2-2, with D possibly being TRBD2 (6 bases). There are 15 residues in the CDR3. The V gene's germline CDR1 is MNHNS and CDR2 SASEGT. CDR3 residues: CASMRDFLNTGELVF. CDR3 sequence (DNA): TGTGCCAGCATGAGGGACTTTTTGAACACCGGGGAGCTGGTTTTT.

This clonotype was seen ten or more times. J is TRBJ2-6 and V is TRBV30; TRBD2 is a possible D gene (6 bases). CDR3 length: 13 amino acids. Germline V gives CDR1 GTSNPN, CDR2 SVGIG (reference sequence). The V and J ends lost 7 bases and 4 bases respectively, with 11 bases between them. CDR3 residues: CAYKRVGANVLTF. The DNA of the CDR3 is TGTGCCTACAAGCGGGTGGGGGCCAACGTCCTGACTTTC.

Many counts were recorded for this clonotype. This sequence joins TRBV12-3 or TRBV12-4 and TRBJ2-7; 7 bases fit TRBD1. After removal of 3 bases from V and 0 bases from J, the junction contained 2 bases not matched to a gene. This CDR3 is 14 amino acids long. CDR3 protein: CASSFDRDSYEQYF. CDR3 nucleotides: TGTGCCAGCAGTTTCGACAGGGACTCCTACGAGCAGTACTTC.

This clonotype has more than one count but fewer than ten. The chain uses TRBV10-3 and TRBJ1-1; D not resolved. The CDR3 has 13 residues. Trimming removed 10 bases from V and 0 bases from J, with 12 bases in between. From germline, CDR1 is ENHRY and CDR2 SYGVKD. CDR3 nucleotide sequence: TGTGCCACCAAGGACGGGGTGAACACTGAAGCTTTCTTT. Protein: CATKDGVNTEAFF.

This clonotype was detected many times. This chain uses TRBV20-1 with TRBJ1-5; D not resolved. CDR1 and CDR2 (germline): DFQATT, SNEGSKA (reference sequence). CDR3 length: 12 amino acids. Trimming shortened V by 1 base and J by 6 bases, and 7 bases separated the two germline ends. The CDR3 bases are TGCAGTGCTAGAGTCTTAGGTCAGCCCCAGCATTTT. This encodes CSARVLGQPQHF.